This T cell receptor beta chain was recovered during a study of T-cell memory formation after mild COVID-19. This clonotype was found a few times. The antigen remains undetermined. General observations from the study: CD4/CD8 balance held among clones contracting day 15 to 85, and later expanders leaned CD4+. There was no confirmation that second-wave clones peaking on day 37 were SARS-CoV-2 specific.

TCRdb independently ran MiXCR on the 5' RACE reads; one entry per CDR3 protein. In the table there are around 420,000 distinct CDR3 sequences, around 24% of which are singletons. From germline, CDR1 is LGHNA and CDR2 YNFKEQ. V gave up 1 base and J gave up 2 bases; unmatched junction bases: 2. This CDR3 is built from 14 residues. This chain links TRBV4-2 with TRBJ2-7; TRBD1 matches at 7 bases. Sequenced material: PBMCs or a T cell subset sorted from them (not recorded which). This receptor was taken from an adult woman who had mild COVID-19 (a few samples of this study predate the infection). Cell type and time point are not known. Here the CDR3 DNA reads TGTGCCAGCAGCCAAGGGGGACAGACCTACGAGCAGTACTTC. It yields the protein CASSQGGQTYEQYF.